Below, one T cell receptor (beta chain) is given with its context. In the authors' workflow: Amplification from reference gene primers served as the basis for estimated nucleated cell counts. Profiling relied on immunoSEQ multiplex PCR, and the TCRdb table lists in-frame clones only, not all of them. V and J calls and clone size are given by that table; D and trimming were obtained from the DNA. The data contain about 440,000 clones, less than 95% of them singletons. The data stem from a study of blood T cell repertoires in COVID-19. At the level of the study: T cells, B-cell-depleted T cells, or PBMCs provided the cDNA or gDNA that served as material.

Which cohort a participant joined came from the clinical history participants gave. Two negative PCRs, clearance, or symptom resolution were required of recovered Cohort 3 donors. CDR3 size: 13 residues. CDR1 is SEHNR and CDR2 is FQNEAQ in the germline V gene (reference sequence). V was cut by 6 bases and J by 7 bases, with 13 bases left in between. The sequencing sample was made of PBMCs or T cells enriched from blood (not recorded which). This clonotype originated in a man aged 18 to 30 who had recovered from COVID-19. The V and J genes are TRBV7-9 and TRBJ1-5; a possible D gene is TRBD1 (5 bases). CDR3 sequence: CASSPLWGQPQHF. The CDR3 DNA follows: TGTGCCAGCAGTCCCTTGTGGGGCCAGCCCCAGCATTTT.